This T cell receptor (beta chain) was obtained from a study of T cells in tuberculosis. Study-level information: A South African cohort included IGRA-negative adolescents, latently infected IGRA-positive adolescents and adults with active tuberculosis.

Comment on this clone: Its antigen is unidentified.

Study-level findings and limits: Using the GMM-specific repertoire gave 87% accuracy versus roughly 70% with motifs.

TCRdb keeps only in-frame clones here, not all; method: immunoSEQ multiplex PCR. The sample holds about 36,000 clones, about 93% seen once. CDR1 is MGHDK, CDR2 SYGVNS, per germline. Deletions cut 2 bases from V and 5 bases from J, with 17 bases between. The CDR3 spans 16 residues. The sequencing sample was made of PBMCs. This receptor was identified in a donor between 5 and 29 years old with latent tuberculosis or without tuberculosis infection. V is TRBV25-1 and J is TRBJ2-3; possibly TRBD2 for D (6 bases). This chain's CDR3 is CASSERTGTGGDTQYF. CDR3 bases: TGTGCCAGCAGTGAACGCACCGGGACCGGGGGAGATACGCAGTATTTT.